The 25 T cell receptor beta chains given below trace back to one sample, sequenced in a study of control samples from healthy donors and cancer patients. Measured with immunoSEQ multiplex PCR; TCRdb has only the in-frame clones, and not every one. In the table there are more than 95,000 clones, approximately 90% of which are singletons. Source material: PBMCs. These TCRs come from a woman aged 50 to 65 with colorectal cancer.

The chain links TRBV4-1 to TRBJ2-3; D gene unclear. The CDR3 totals 16 residues. The germline V and J ends were trimmed by 0 bases and 2 bases, with 12 bases remaining between them. Germline CDR1 is MGHRA and CDR2 is YSYEKL. In DNA form, the CDR3 reads TGCGCCAGCAGCCAAGATGACGACGCCGACACAGATACGCAGTATTTT. It specifies CASSQDDDADTDTQYF.

The genes are TRBV6-1 and TRBJ1-2, with TRBD1 identical over 8 bases. This CDR3 has 15 residues. Germline trimming cut 1 base from V and 4 bases from J; bases unmatched to any gene: 5. The germline gives CDR1 MNHNS, CDR2 SASEGT. CDR3 DNA: TGTGCCAGCAGTGAAGGTTCAGGGGGCCTCTATGGCTACACCTTC. It is translated as CASSEGSGGLYGYTF.

The gene calls are TRBV5-1 and TRBJ2-2, with 7 bases identical to TRBD1. J was trimmed by 1 base and V by 5 bases; bases with no gene match: 5. This CDR3 is built from 15 residues. Per the germline V gene, CDR1 is SGHRS and CDR2 is YFSETQ. The CDR3 loop reads CASRPRQGNTGELFF. Here the CDR3 DNA reads TGCGCCAGCAGGCCGAGACAGGGGAACACCGGGGAGCTGTTTTTT.

The V and J genes are TRBV7-9 and TRBJ2-3; 8 bases line up with TRBD1. The CDR3 covers 14 residues. The V and J ends lost 6 bases and 4 bases, in that order; junction bases with no gene match: 6. CDR1 and CDR2 (germline): SEHNR, FQNEAQ (reference sequence). The DNA for the CDR3 is TGTGCCAGCAGTTCGACAGGGGCCGCAGATACGCAGTATTTT. Amino acids: CASSSTGAADTQYF.

J is TRBJ2-3 and V is TRBV3-1 (or the pseudogene TRBV3-2), with 9 bases lining up with TRBD2. CDR3 length: 15 amino acids. Germline CDR1 is LGHDT and CDR2 is YNNKEL (reference sequence). The V gene end was trimmed by 2 bases and the J gene end by 9 bases; junction bases not matched to a gene: 9. The CDR3 protein is CASSQSLGSGGTQYF. CDR3 nucleotides: TGTGCCAGCAGCCAATCCCTAGGTAGCGGGGGCACGCAGTATTTT.

The rearrangement joins TRBV27 to TRBJ2-1; D not certain. The CDR3 consists of 15 residues. Per the germline V gene, CDR1 is MNHEY and CDR2 is SMNVEV (reference sequence). V dropped 7 bases and J dropped 6 bases, with 19 bases sitting between them. Here the CDR3 reads CASTVGGQRGNEQFF. CDR3 nucleotide sequence: TGTGCCAGCACCGTGGGCGGCCAGAGAGGCAATGAGCAGTTCTTC.

The chain has TRBV9 and TRBJ1-2; the D gene is possibly TRBD1 (5 bases). The CDR3 loop spans 13 amino acids. V was clipped by 3 bases and J by 8 bases, with 14 bases between them. The germline CDR1 and CDR2 sequences are SGDLS and YYNGEE. CDR3 amino acids: CASSDRRGVGYTF. CDR3 nucleotide sequence: TGTGCCAGCAGCGATCGAAGGGGAGTAGGCTACACCTTC. Supplemented by reference TRBV9 and TRBJ1-2, the full variable domain reads DSGVTQTPKHLITATGQRVTLRCSPRSGDLSVYWYQQSLDQGLQFLIQYYNGEERAKGNILERFSAQQFPDLHSELNLSSLELGDSALYFCASSDRRGVGYTFGSGTRLTVV.

V is TRBV4-2 and J is TRBJ1-5; tentatively, D is TRBD1 (5 bases). Germline V CDR1 and CDR2: LGHNA, YNFKEQ. This CDR3 contains 15 residues. Between the trimmed V and J ends, which lost 0 bases and 4 bases, there was a span of 10 bases. The chain's CDR3 is CASSQDGRENQPQHF. CDR3 coding DNA: TGTGCCAGCAGCCAAGACGGCAGGGAAAATCAGCCCCAGCATTTT.

The gene calls are TRBV10-3 and TRBJ2-7; TRBD1 agrees at 7 bases. This CDR3 is built from 16 residues. Germline assignment: CDR1 ENHRY and CDR2 SYGVKD. The V and J ends lost 2 bases and 5 bases, in that order; junction bases with no gene match: 12. In DNA, the CDR3 is TGTGCCATCAGTGAGGCGACGACAGGGTTCTGGAACGAGCAGTACTTC. Residues: CAISEATTGFWNEQYF.

The rearrangement uses TRBV5-1 and TRBJ1-3; D ambiguous. CDR1 SGHRS and CDR2 YFSETQ come from the germline V gene. This CDR3 contains 12 residues. Trimming removed 0 bases from V and 4 bases from J, with 2 bases in between. The CDR3 spells CASSLEGNTIYF. DNA of the CDR3: TGCGCCAGCAGCTTGGAAGGAAACACCATATATTTT.

V is TRBV7-2 and J is TRBJ1-5; D unresolved. Germline V lookup: CDR1 SGHTA, CDR2 FQGNSA. Trimming left V 5 bases short and J 0 bases short, with 11 bases between. This CDR3 is built from 15 residues. The CDR3 DNA reads as TGTGCCAGCAGCCCAACCACTGGTAGCAATCAGCCCCAGCATTTT. Its protein product is CASSPTTGSNQPQHF.

The chain links TRBV7-9 to TRBJ1-2; D might be TRBD1 (5 bases). The V and J ends lost 5 bases and 7 bases respectively, with 20 bases between them. Germline V lookup: CDR1 SEHNR, CDR2 FQNEAQ (reference sequence). This CDR3 spans 15 amino acids. CDR3 sequence reads: CASSNQDRGPSGYTF. The CDR3 region has the DNA TGTGCCAGCAGCAATCAAGACCGGGGCCCCTCTGGCTACACCTTC.

This chain uses TRBV28 with TRBJ1-1; D not certain. Germline CDR1 reads MDHEN; CDR2 reads SYDVKM. This CDR3 contains 14 residues. V lost 8 bases, J lost 6 bases, and 19 bases lay in between. Here the CDR3 DNA reads TGTGCCAGCTCGCAGGTTGGAGTTTACCCTGAAGCTTTCTTT. This translates into CASSQVGVYPEAFF.

This clone was counted only a few times. The chain employs TRBV27 and TRBJ2-7; perhaps TRBD1 as D (6 bases). Trimming took 5 bases from V and 3 from J, leaving 14 bases between them. CDR1 is MNHEY, CDR2 SMNVEV, per germline (reference sequence). The CDR3 has 14 amino acids. This chain's CDR3 is CASSPRQDYYEQYF. The CDR3 DNA sequence: TGTGCCAGCAGTCCTCGACAGGATTACTACGAGCAGTACTTC.

V usage is TRBV28 and J usage is TRBJ2-2; D is uncertain. CDR1 is MDHEN, CDR2 SYDVKM, per germline. V lost 2 bases to trimming and J lost 4 bases, with 5 bases between them. This CDR3 has 13 amino acids. The CDR3 is CASSLQVTGELFF. The CDR3 DNA sequence: TGTGCCAGCAGTTTACAGGTCACCGGGGAGCTGTTTTTT.

The V gene is TRBV27, the J gene TRBJ2-1, with D tentatively TRBD2 (7 bases). The V and J ends lost 1 base and 9 bases respectively, with 16 bases between them. The CDR3 has 15 amino acids. Germline V lookup: CDR1 MNHEY, CDR2 SMNVEV (reference sequence). CDR3: CASSLLGGGSGEQFF. CDR3 nucleotide sequence: TGTGCCAGCAGTTTATTAGGGGGGGGTTCCGGTGAGCAGTTCTTC.

This chain links TRBV7-2 with TRBJ1-1; the D gene is possibly TRBD1 (5 bases). The V end was cut by 3 bases, the J end by 1 base, with 9 bases between. Germline values: CDR1 SGHTA, CDR2 FQGNSA. CDR3 length: 14 residues. The CDR3 nucleotides read TGTGCCAGCAGCTTTGGCAGGGCGAACACTGAAGCTTTCTTT. Amino acids: CASSFGRANTEAFF.

V and J are TRBV5-1 and TRBJ2-3; no clear D. V was shortened by 6 bases and J by 0 bases, with 14 bases between the two germline ends. This CDR3 has 15 residues. CDR1 is SGHRS, CDR2 YFSETQ, per germline. The CDR3 sequence: CASTRVMGSTDTQYF. The CDR3 coding sequence is TGCGCCAGCACACGCGTTATGGGGAGCACAGATACGCAGTATTTT.

The chain joins TRBV10-1 to TRBJ1-1; D remains ambiguous. Trimming took off 3 bases at V and 3 bases at J, with 8 bases between the two ends. CDR3 length equals 13 residues. Germline V lookup: CDR1 WNHNN, CDR2 SYGVQD (reference sequence). The CDR3 coding sequence is TGCGCCAGCAGTGACAGTCCGGACACTGAAGCTTTCTTT. Its translation: CASSDSPDTEAFF.

The rearrangement links TRBV2 to TRBJ1-1; TRBD1 agrees at 7 bases. The CDR3 has 14 amino acids. Unmatched junction bases numbered 6, after V lost 7 bases and J lost 1 base. Per germline, CDR1 SNHLY and CDR2 FYNNEI. The CDR3 reads CASNGQASNTEAFF. CDR3 coding DNA: TGTGCCAGCAATGGACAGGCTTCGAACACTGAAGCTTTCTTT.

This clone was found once. The chain links TRBV11-2 to TRBJ2-5; TRBD1 or TRBD2 may be the D gene (5 bases each). V lost 5 bases and J lost 3, with 19 bases in between. CDR3 length equals 16 residues. The germline V gene has CDR1 SGHAT and CDR2 FQNNGV. The CDR3, as DNA: TGTGCCAGCAGCAACCGGGGCGGACCCGTAAAAGAGACCCAGTACTTC. Protein: CASSNRGGPVKETQYF.

The rearrangement joins TRBV9 to TRBJ2-7, with a tentative D call TRBD2 (5 bases). Trimming took off 0 bases at V and 2 bases at J, with 9 bases between the two ends. This CDR3 has 14 amino acids. Germline CDR1 is SGDLS and CDR2 is YYNGEE. For the CDR3, the DNA is TGTGCCAGCAGCGTAGTGGGAGATACCTACGAGCAGTACTTC. This codes for CASSVVGDTYEQYF.

V and J are TRBV18 and TRBJ2-3; D call uncertain. This CDR3 has 13 residues. Germline-derived CDR1 and CDR2 are KGHSH and LQKENI. The V end was cut by 1 base, the J end by 2 bases, with 4 bases between. CDR3 amino acids: CASSPRTTDTQYF. CDR3 DNA: TGTGCCAGCTCACCACGGACCACAGATACGCAGTATTTT.

The chain carries TRBV6-4 and TRBJ1-1; D is unclear. This CDR3 is 13 amino acids long. CDR1 is MRHNA and CDR2 is SNTAGT in the germline V gene. V was cut by 3 bases and J by 4 bases, with 9 bases left in between. The CDR3 nucleotides read TGTGCCAGCAGTGAAGTCCCTCTCACTGAAGCTTTCTTT. Translation: CASSEVPLTEAFF.

The chain recombines TRBV5-1 with TRBJ2-2; 8 bases are shared with TRBD2. V lost 0 bases to trimming and J lost 2 bases; unmatched junction nucleotides: 3. Germline V CDR1 and CDR2: SGHRS, YFSETQ. The CDR3 extends over 16 amino acids. CDR3 in DNA: TGCGCCAGCAGCTTGGCTGGACTAGCTAACACCGGGGAGCTGTTTTTT. It specifies CASSLAGLANTGELFF.